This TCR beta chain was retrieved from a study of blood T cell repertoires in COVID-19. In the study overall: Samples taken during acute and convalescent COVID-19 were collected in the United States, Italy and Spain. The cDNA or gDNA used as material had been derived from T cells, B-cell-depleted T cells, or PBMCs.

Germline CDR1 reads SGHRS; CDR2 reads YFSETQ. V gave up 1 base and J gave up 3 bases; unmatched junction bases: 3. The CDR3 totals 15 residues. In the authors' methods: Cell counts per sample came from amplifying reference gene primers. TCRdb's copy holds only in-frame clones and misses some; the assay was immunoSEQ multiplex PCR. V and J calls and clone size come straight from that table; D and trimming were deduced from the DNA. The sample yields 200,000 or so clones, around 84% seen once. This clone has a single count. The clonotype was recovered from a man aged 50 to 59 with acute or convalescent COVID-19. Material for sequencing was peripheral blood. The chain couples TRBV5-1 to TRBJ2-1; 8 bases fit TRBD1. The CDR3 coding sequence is TGCGCCAGCAGCTTGCAGGGGGCGGTCTACAATGAGCAGTTCTTC. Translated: CASSLQGAVYNEQFF.